A selection of T cell receptor beta chains follows, all from one sample in a study of beta chain features in type 1 diabetes. Some clones are missing from TCRdb's copy, which holds only in-frame ones; the method was immunoSEQ multiplex PCR. The sample has about 130,000 clones, 9% seen once; the top ten hold roughly 0.75%. Sequences were obtained from central memory CD4+ T cells from blood. These TCRs come from a man younger than 45 with type 1 diabetes. Both conserved end residues are part of each CDR3. Fields, in order: clone size, CDR3 length, D gene, V gene, J gene, CDR3 DNA, CDR3 protein. D genes are given only for firm matches. Not every row has a clone size; where given, it reads once, few, many or a size class.

NA,12,TRBD1,TRBV2,TRBJ1-2,TGTGCCAGCAGTGATTCCGGGACAGGGCCGAACTTC,CASSDSGTGPNF
few,15,TRBD2,TRBV10-3,TRBJ2-1,TGTGCCATCAGTGCCACTAGCGGGGGATACAATGAGCAGTTCTTC,CAISATSGGYNEQFF
few,16,NA,TRBV28,TRBJ2-5,TGTGCCAGCAGTCGCACAGGAAGCTCGTACCAAGAGACCCAGTACTTC,CASSRTGSSYQETQYF
once,16,NA,TRBV5-1,TRBJ2-3,TGCGCCAGCAGCCTCCTCCCCCAGGGAACCACAGATACGCAGTATTTT,CASSLLPQGTTDTQYF
NA,16,NA,TRBV4-3,TRBJ2-3,TGCGCCAGCAGCCAAGTTGGCCCCCTTAGCACAGATACGCAGTATTTT,CASSQVGPLSTDTQYF
NA,15,TRBD2,TRBV4-1,TRBJ2-2,TGCGCCAGCAGCCAACGTACGGGGGGGGACGGGGAGCTGTTTTTT,CASSQRTGGDGELFF
few,15,TRBD1,TRBV6-5,TRBJ1-6,TGTGCCAGCAGTTTACAGACAGGGGGCCGTTCACCCCTCCACTTT,CASSLQTGGRSPLHF
few,14,TRBD1,TRBV7-3,TRBJ2-1,TGTGCCAGCAGCTGGGGACAGGGCTACAATGAGCAGTTCTTC,CASSWGQGYNEQFF
NA,13,NA,TRBV9,TRBJ2-1,TGTGCCAGCAGCCCCCGGCAGGGTAATGAGCAGTTCTTC,CASSPRQGNEQFF
NA,13,NA,TRBV5-1,TRBJ1-4,TGCGCCAGCAGCCCGGGGGCTAATGAAAAACTGTTTTTT,CASSPGANEKLFF
NA,14,TRBD1,TRBV5-1,TRBJ2-7,TGCGCCAGCAGCGGGGGACAGGGGGGATACGAGCAGTACTTC,CASSGGQGGYEQYF
NA,16,NA,TRBV19,TRBJ1-2,TGTGCCAGTAGTCCGTCGGACGGCCCCAGGGGTAGTGGCTACACCTTC,CASSPSDGPRGSGYTF
NA,14,TRBD2,TRBV7-3,TRBJ2-3,TGTGCCAGCAGCTTGGGACTAGCTCCAGATACGCAGTATTTT,CASSLGLAPDTQYF
NA,13,NA,TRBV7-2,TRBJ2-1,TGTGCCAGCAGCCCCTTTAGCGTTAGTGGGCAGTTCTTC,CASSPFSVSGQFF
few,16,NA,TRBV9,TRBJ2-6,TGTGCCAGCAGCGAGCAGGGCGTTGGGGGGGCCAACGTCCTGACTTTC,CASSEQGVGGANVLTF
few,15,TRBD1,TRBV5-1,TRBJ1-6,TGCGCCAGCAGCTTGACCGGACAGGGGGGTTCACCCCTCCACTTT,CASSLTGQGGSPLHF
NA,16,NA,TRBV7-3,TRBJ2-2,TGTGCCAGCAGCCCTCCCGGGGGGCCCATCACCGGGGAGCTGTTTTTT,CASSPPGGPITGELFF
NA,16,TRBD1,TRBV6-5,TRBJ1-1,TGTGCCAGCAGTTATGGACAGGGGGCTTTCAGCACTGAAGCTTTCTTT,CASSYGQGAFSTEAFF
few,14,NA,TRBV5-1,TRBJ1-1,TGCGCCAGCAGTTCCGACCCCGGGGGCACTGAAGCTTTCTTT,CASSSDPGGTEAFF
few,13,NA,TRBV6-1,TRBJ2-5,TGTGCCAGCAGATCCGGGGATGGAGAGACCCAGTACTTC,CASRSGDGETQYF
NA,15,NA,TRBV2,TRBJ1-1,TGTGCCAGCAGTGAACCTGGGGAGGTCTCCACTGAAGCTTTCTTT,CASSEPGEVSTEAFF
NA,11,NA,TRBV20-1,TRBJ1-4,TGCAGTGCTAAAAGGGGGGAAAAACTGTTTTTT,CSAKRGEKLFF
few,15,NA,TRBV7-8,TRBJ2-1,TGTGCCAGCAGCTTACAGGGATTAACTATCAATGAGCAGTTCTTC,CASSLQGLTINEQFF
few,13,TRBD1,TRBV28,TRBJ2-5,TGTGCCAGCACGGGACAGGTACAAGAGACCCAGTACTTC,CASTGQVQETQYF
few,14,NA,TRBV27,TRBJ1-1,TGTGCCAGCCGTAGCCCGACGGCGAACACTGAAGCTTTCTTT,CASRSPTANTEAFF
NA,15,TRBD2,TRBV15,TRBJ2-1,TGTGCCACCAGCAGAGCGGGGGGGACCTACAATGAGCAGTTCTTC,CATSRAGGTYNEQFF
few,14,NA,TRBV29-1,TRBJ2-3,TGCAGCGTTGGGAAAGGAGGTCGCACAGATACGCAGTATTTT,CSVGKGGRTDTQYF
NA,16,NA,TRBV27,TRBJ1-6,TGTGCCAGCAGTTCCCGTCCCGTCGGGTTTAATTCACCCCTCCACTTT,CASSSRPVGFNSPLHF
NA,16,NA,TRBV6-6,TRBJ2-7,TGTGCCAGCAGTCCGCGGACACGGCGAACTACCTACGAGCAGTACTTC,CASSPRTRRTTYEQYF